These 19 T cell receptor beta chains came from one sample sequenced in a study of radiation and T cells in renal cell carcinoma. The time point denotes: blood 2 weeks post-SBRT. Indicated treatment: 15 Gy SBRT to primary tumor, nephrectomy 4 weeks later. Only in-frame clones appear in the TCRdb table, and some are missing; sequencing was by immunoSEQ multiplex PCR. The sample consists of 120,000 or so clones, 88% of them appearing once. The specimen comprised blood, sampled from a patient whose treatment included radiotherapy and nephrectomy. The receptors derive from a woman between 65 and 79 years old with renal cell carcinoma.

The V gene is TRBV19, the J gene TRBJ2-6; possibly TRBD2 for D (5 bases). Trimming removed 11 bases at V and 0 bases at J, with 11 bases between. CDR1 is LNHDA, CDR2 SQIVND, per germline (reference sequence). The CDR3 is made up of 14 amino acids. In nucleotides, the CDR3 is TGTGCCTCTCAGAGGGACTCTGGGGCCAACGTCCTGACTTTC. The encoded protein is CASQRDSGANVLTF.

This chain links TRBV7-6 with TRBJ2-4, with a weak D call TRBD1 (6 bases). The CDR3 totals 17 residues. The germline V gene encodes CDR1 SGHVS and CDR2 FNYEAQ. V was clipped by 5 bases and J by 0 bases, with 17 bases between them. Here the CDR3 DNA reads TGTGCCAGCAGCCCCAACGGGACACATTTAGCCAAAAACATTCAGTACTTC. Its protein is CASSPNGTHLAKNIQYF. The full variable domain, its missing parts supplied by reference TRBV7-6 and TRBJ2-4, is GAGVSQSPRYKVTKRGQDVALRCDPISGHVSLYWYRQALGQGPEFLTYFNYEAQQDKSGLPNDRFSAERPEGSISTLTIQRTEQRDSAMYRCASSPNGTHLAKNIQYFGAGTRLSVL.

This clone was counted a single time. The genes are TRBV18 and TRBJ1-6; maybe TRBD1 (5 bases). The CDR3 totals 15 residues. V gave up 3 bases and J gave up 5 bases, with 11 bases separating them. Germline CDR1 reads KGHSH; CDR2 reads LQKENI. CDR3 amino acids: CASSPQGTDNSPLHF. The DNA for the CDR3 is TGTGCCAGCTCACCCCAGGGAACCGATAATTCACCCCTCCACTTT.

The V gene is TRBV18, the J gene TRBJ2-3; TRBD2 matches 14 bases. Trimming at V came to 0 bases and at J to 0 bases, leaving 11 bases not matched to a gene. The CDR3 is made up of 21 amino acids. CDR1 is KGHSH and CDR2 is LQKENI in the germline V gene. The CDR3 reads CASSPPKNSGLAGDSTDTQYF. DNA for the CDR3: TGTGCCAGCTCACCACCGAAGAATTCGGGACTAGCGGGGGATAGCACAGATACGCAGTATTTT. Variable domain in full (rest from reference TRBV18 and TRBJ2-3): NAGVMQNPRHLVRRRGQEARLRCSPMKGHSHVYWYRQLPEEGLKFMVYLQKENIIDESGMPKERFSAEFPKEGPSILRIQQVVRGDSAAYFCASSPPKNSGLAGDSTDTQYFGPGTRLTVL.

CDR3 protein: CASRAALYNSPLHF. CDR3 bases: TGTGCCAGCAGGGCGGCACTTTATAATTCACCCCTCCACTTT. This rearrangement joins TRBV6-5 to TRBJ1-6; D is unresolved. V lost 6 bases and J 4 bases, leaving 10 bases between the germline ends. This CDR3 has 14 amino acids. Germline CDR1 is MNHEY and CDR2 is SVGAGI.

CDR3 in amino acids: CASSLSRPNEQFF. In DNA, the CDR3 is TGTGCCAGCAGCTTAAGTCGACCGAATGAGCAGTTCTTC. The chain uses TRBV11-1 and TRBJ2-1; no clear D. Trimming removed 2 bases at V and 7 bases at J, with 9 bases between. The CDR3 extends over 13 amino acids. Germline CDR1 SGHAT, CDR2 FQDESV (reference sequence).

The chain employs TRBV9 and TRBJ2-3; 7 nucleotides agree with TRBD1. CDR3 length equals 14 residues. V lost 3 bases and J lost 2; bases outside the gene matches: 3. CDR1 and CDR2 from the germline V gene are SGDLS and YYNGEE. The CDR3 protein is CASSDGQVTDTQYF. As DNA, the CDR3 is TGTGCCAGCAGCGACGGACAGGTCACAGATACGCAGTATTTT.

The chain recombines TRBV28 with TRBJ1-1; D might be TRBD1 (5 bases). V was pared by 1 base and J by 3 bases, with 6 bases between. CDR3 length equals 13 residues. Germline-derived CDR1 and CDR2 are MDHEN and SYDVKM. The CDR3 DNA follows: TGTGCCAGCAGTTTATTGGGGGACACTGAAGCTTTCTTT. Translated: CASSLLGDTEAFF.

V usage is TRBV6-5 and J usage is TRBJ1-2; D ambiguous. The germline gives CDR1 MNHEY, CDR2 SVGAGI. The germline V and J ends were trimmed by 0 bases and 6 bases, with 8 bases remaining between them. CDR3 length: 13 amino acids. CDR3 sequence (DNA): TGTGCCAGCAGTTACTCGGGGAGCGATGGCTACACCTTC. Its translation is CASSYSGSDGYTF.

J is TRBJ1-5 and V is TRBV23-1, with D tentatively TRBD1 (5 bases). TRBV23-1 is treated as an ORF (open reading frame) with a function not yet certain. Between the trimmed V and J ends, which lost 7 bases and 6 bases, there was a span of 13 bases. This CDR3 has 13 amino acids. CDR3 nucleotide sequence: TGCGCCAGCAAGACAGATCAGGGTCAGCCCCAGCATTTT. It yields the protein CASKTDQGQPQHF.

The rearrangement joins TRBV5-8 to TRBJ2-6; 8 bases map to TRBD1. CDR1 is SGHTS, CDR2 YDEGEE, per germline. The V gene end was trimmed by 4 bases and the J gene end by 4 bases; junction bases not matched to a gene: 4. The CDR3 is 15 residues long. DNA for the CDR3: TGTGCCAGCAGCCGACAGGGGCCCGGGGCCAACGTCCTGACTTTC. Translated: CASSRQGPGANVLTF.

V gene TRBV4-3 combines with J gene TRBJ1-4; no definite D call. The CDR3 length is 16 residues. Trimming stripped 0 bases from V and 6 bases from J, with 14 bases between. Per germline, CDR1 LGHNA and CDR2 YSLEER. CDR3 region: CASSQESSDWYEKLFF. CDR3 DNA: TGCGCCAGCAGCCAAGAATCATCAGACTGGTATGAAAAACTGTTTTTT.

The V call is TRBV13, the J call TRBJ1-4; D not certain. Germline V CDR1 and CDR2: PRHDT, FYEKMQ (reference sequence). Trimming left V 0 bases short and J 1 base short, with 3 bases between. The CDR3 extends over 14 amino acids. The CDR3 loop reads CASSLGLTNEKLFF. The CDR3 DNA is TGTGCCAGCAGCTTAGGGCTAACTAATGAAAAACTGTTTTTT.

The chain recombines TRBV5-4 with TRBJ1-6; no reliable D call. The ends were cut back, 0 bases at V and 9 bases at J, with 7 bases in the middle. The CDR3 spans 13 residues. Germline lookup yields CDR1 SGHNT and CDR2 YYREEE (reference sequence). In nucleotides, the CDR3 is TGTGCCAGCAGCTTGGGGGTAGGTTCACCCCTCCACTTT. Its protein product is CASSLGVGSPLHF.

This chain links TRBV27 with TRBJ2-2; D gene unclear. Trimming took off 0 bases at V and 4 bases at J, with 9 bases between the two ends. The CDR3 runs 15 residues. Per the germline V gene, CDR1 is MNHEY and CDR2 is SMNVEV (reference sequence). For the CDR3, the DNA is TGTGCCAGCAGTTTATCTTCTTCCCTCACCGGGGAGCTGTTTTTT. Encoded protein: CASSLSSSLTGELFF.

The rearrangement joins TRBV19 to TRBJ2-7; possible D gene TRBD2, 6 bases. This CDR3 has 15 amino acids. Germline assignment: CDR1 LNHDA and CDR2 SQIVND (reference sequence). The V end was cut by 9 bases, the J end by 3 bases, with 21 bases between. The CDR3 DNA reads TGTGCCAGCAATGATCGTCGGGGCGGGAACTACGAGCAGTACTTC. As protein: CASNDRRGGNYEQYF.

V usage is TRBV5-1 and J usage is TRBJ2-7; 7 bases line up with TRBD1. Germline values: CDR1 SGHRS, CDR2 YFSETQ. The CDR3 sequence is 14 residues long. V shed 0 bases, J shed 6 bases, and the junction held 6 bases outside the gene matches. As DNA, the CDR3 is TGCGCCAGCAGCTTGGGGCTACAGGGGCTCGAGCAGTACTTC. As protein: CASSLGLQGLEQYF.

The genes are TRBV9 and TRBJ2-7, with TRBD1 matching 7 bases. This CDR3 region has 15 residues. CDR1 is SGDLS, CDR2 YYNGEE, per germline. V was pared by 1 base and J by 2 bases, with 6 bases of the junction left unmatched. For the CDR3, the DNA is TGTGCCAGCAGCGTAAGAGGGGGCCCTCCCTACGAGCAGTACTTC. Translated, it gives CASSVRGGPPYEQYF.

The chain combines TRBV9 with TRBJ2-3, with no clear D. Trimming took off 2 bases at V and 1 base at J, with 8 bases between the two ends. The CDR3 is made up of 14 amino acids. Germline V gene data show CDR1 as SGDLS and CDR2 as YYNGEE. CDR3 in amino acids: CASSVISGTDTQYF. The CDR3 nucleotides are TGTGCCAGCAGCGTGATTTCGGGCACAGATACGCAGTATTTT.